One and the same sample provided the 2 T cell receptor beta chains below, sequenced in a study of T-cell memory formation after mild COVID-19. MiXCR was run by TCRdb on the 5' RACE reads, yielding one entry per CDR3 protein. The sample has more than 250,000 distinct CDR3 sequences; around 17% are singletons. Sequencing used PBMCs or a T cell subset sorted from them (not recorded which). The source is a man aged 18 to 35 who had mild COVID-19 (a few samples of this study predate the infection). Cell type and time point are not known.

This chain connects TRBV7-2 to TRBJ1-1, with TRBD1 matching over 7 bases. The CDR3 runs 14 residues. Per the germline V gene, CDR1 is SGHTA and CDR2 is FQGNSA. J was trimmed by 2 bases and V by 3 bases; bases with no gene match: 3. CDR3 sequence: CASSFQGVNTEAFF. The CDR3 bases are TGTGCCAGCAGCTTCCAGGGGGTAAACACTGAAGCTTTCTTT. Looking up the rest from reference TRBV7-2 and TRBJ1-1 gives the full variable domain: GAGVSQSPSNKVTEKGKDVELRCDPISGHTALYWYRQSLGQGLEFLIYFQGNSAPDKSGLPSDRFSAERTGGSVSTLTIQRTQQEDSAVYLCASSFQGVNTEAFFGQGTRLTVV.

The chain couples TRBV6-2 or TRBV6-3 to TRBJ2-7; the D gene is possibly TRBD2 (5 bases). Germline V gene data show CDR1 as MNHEY and CDR2 as SVGEGT. CDR3 size: 13 residues. Trimming removed 7 bases from V and 2 bases from J, with 12 bases in between. The CDR3 sequence is CASTPRRPYEQYF. CDR3 in DNA: TGTGCCAGCACCCCTAGGAGGCCCTACGAGCAGTACTTC.